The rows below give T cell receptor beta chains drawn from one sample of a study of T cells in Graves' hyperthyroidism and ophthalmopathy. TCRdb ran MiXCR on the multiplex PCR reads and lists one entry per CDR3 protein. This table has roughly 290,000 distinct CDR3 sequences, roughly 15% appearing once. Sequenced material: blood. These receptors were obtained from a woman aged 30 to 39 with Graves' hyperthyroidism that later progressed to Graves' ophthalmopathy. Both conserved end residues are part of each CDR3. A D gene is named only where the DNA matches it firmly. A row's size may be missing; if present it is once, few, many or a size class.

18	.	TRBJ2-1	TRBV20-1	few	CSAKRALLKVGSGNEQFF	TGCAGTGCTAAAAGGGCCCTGCTCAAAGTGGGCTCTGGCAATGAGCAGTTCTTC
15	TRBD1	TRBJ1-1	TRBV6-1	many	CASSGTAWMNTEAFF	TGTGCCAGTTCCGGGACAGCCTGGATGAACACTGAAGCTTTCTTT
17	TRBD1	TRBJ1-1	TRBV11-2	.	CASSRINPGTGLGGAFF	TGTGCCAGCAGCCGCATCAACCCCGGGACAGGCCTCGGGGGAGCTTTCTTT
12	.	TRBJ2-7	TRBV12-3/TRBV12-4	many	CASSFQAGEQYF	TGTGCCAGCAGTTTCCAAGCGGGCGAGCAGTACTTC
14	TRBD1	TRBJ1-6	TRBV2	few	CASLSDRDNSPLHF	TGTGCCAGCCTTTCGGACAGGGATAATTCACCCCTCCACTTT
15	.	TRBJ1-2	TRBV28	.	CASMSGGGADYGYTF	TGTGCCAGCATGAGTGGGGGGGGCGCGGACTATGGCTACACCTTC
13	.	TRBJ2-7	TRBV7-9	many	CASSSPIDYEQYF	TGTGCCAGCAGCAGCCCCATAGACTACGAGCAGTACTTC
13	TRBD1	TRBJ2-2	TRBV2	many	CASLRGRYGELFF	TGTGCCAGCCTCAGGGGGCGATACGGGGAGCTGTTTTTT
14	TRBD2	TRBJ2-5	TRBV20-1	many	CSAGQTSGVETQYF	TGCAGTGCTGGGCAGACTAGCGGGGTAGAGACCCAGTACTTC
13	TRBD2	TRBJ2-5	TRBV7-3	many	CASRAGGEETQYF	TGTGCCAGCAGAGCGGGAGGAGAAGAGACCCAGTACTTC
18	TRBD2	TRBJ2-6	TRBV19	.	CASSLTSGSHSGANVLTF	TGTGCCAGTAGCCTGACTAGCGGGAGCCACTCTGGGGCCAACGTCCTGACTTTC
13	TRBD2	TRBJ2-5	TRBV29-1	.	CSVEGLAGETQYF	TGCAGCGTTGAGGGACTAGCCGGAGAGACCCAGTACTTC
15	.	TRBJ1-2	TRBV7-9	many	CASSLAPTAYYGYTF	TGTGCCAGCAGCTTAGCCCCGACAGCCTACTATGGCTACACCTTC
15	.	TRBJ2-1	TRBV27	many	CASSPLGGTYNEQFF	TGTGCCAGCAGCCCCCTTGGGGGGACCTACAATGAGCAGTTCTTC
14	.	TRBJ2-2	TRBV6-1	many	CASSKGHYTGELFF	TGTGCCAGCAGTAAGGGACACTACACCGGGGAGCTGTTTTTT
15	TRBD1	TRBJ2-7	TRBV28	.	CASSTPGQEKYEQYF	TGTGCCAGCAGTACGCCGGGACAGGAGAAGTACGAGCAGTACTTC
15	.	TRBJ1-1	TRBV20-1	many	CSARDMAGKNTEAFF	TGCAGTGCTAGGGATATGGCAGGAAAGAACACTGAAGCTTTCTTT
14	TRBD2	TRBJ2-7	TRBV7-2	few	CASSPASGRNEQYF	TGTGCCAGCAGCCCGGCTAGCGGGAGAAACGAGCAGTACTTC
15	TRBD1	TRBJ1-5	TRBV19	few	CASTLLPTGTEPQHF	TGTGCCAGTACCCTCCTCCCGACAGGGACGGAGCCCCAGCATTTT
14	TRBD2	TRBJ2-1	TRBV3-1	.	CASSSTSGSDEQFF	TGTGCCAGCAGCAGTACTAGCGGGAGCGATGAGCAGTTCTTC
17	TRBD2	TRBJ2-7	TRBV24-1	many	CATVGLAGGPARYEQYF	TGTGCCACCGTGGGACTAGCGGGAGGACCCGCAAGGTACGAGCAGTACTTC
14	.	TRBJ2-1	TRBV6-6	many	CASSYTPRAGEQFF	TGTGCCAGCAGTTACACCCCCAGGGCCGGGGAGCAGTTCTTC
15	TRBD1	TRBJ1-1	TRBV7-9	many	CASRPPTGDNTEAFF	TGTGCCAGCAGACCGCCAACAGGGGATAACACTGAAGCTTTCTTT
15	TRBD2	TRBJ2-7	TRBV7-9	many	CASSSTSGSPYEQYF	TGTGCCAGCAGCTCTACTAGCGGGAGTCCCTACGAGCAGTACTTC
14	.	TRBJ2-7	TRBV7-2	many	CASSPSPSSYEQYF	TGTGCCAGCAGCCCCAGTCCAAGCTCCTACGAGCAGTACTTC
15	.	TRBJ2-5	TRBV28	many	CASSLSHGVEETQYF	TGTGCCAGCAGTTTATCCCACGGAGTGGAAGAGACCCAGTACTTC
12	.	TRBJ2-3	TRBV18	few	CASSPTLDTQYF	TGTGCCAGCTCACCAACCTTAGATACGCAGTATTTT
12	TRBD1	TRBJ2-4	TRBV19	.	CASRGQGDIQYF	TGTGCCAGTAGAGGACAGGGGGACATTCAGTACTTC
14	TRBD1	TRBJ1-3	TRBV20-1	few	CSASKDRGGNTIYF	TGCAGTGCTAGCAAAGACAGGGGTGGAAACACCATATATTTT
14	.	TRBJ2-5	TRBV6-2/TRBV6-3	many	CASNAGPPGETQYF	TGTGCCAGCAACGCCGGGCCTCCGGGGGAGACCCAGTACTTC
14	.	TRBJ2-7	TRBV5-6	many	CASSLAPGAYEQYF	TGTGCCAGCAGCTTAGCCCCGGGGGCCTACGAGCAGTACTTC
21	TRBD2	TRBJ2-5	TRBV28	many	CASTRISGTSGRSKEQETQYF	TGTGCCAGCACAAGGATCTCCGGGACTAGCGGGAGAAGTAAGGAGCAAGAGACCCAGTACTTC
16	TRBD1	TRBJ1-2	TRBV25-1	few	CASAPGGTGGNYGYTF	TGTGCCAGCGCCCCTGGGGGGACAGGGGGCAACTATGGCTACACCTTC
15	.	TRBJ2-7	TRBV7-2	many	CASSLVRLALYEQYF	TGTGCCAGCAGCTTAGTGCGGCTAGCCCTCTACGAGCAGTACTTC
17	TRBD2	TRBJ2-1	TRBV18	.	CASSPYEPGLSWNEQFF	TGTGCCAGCTCACCATATGAACCGGGACTATCGTGGAATGAGCAGTTCTTC
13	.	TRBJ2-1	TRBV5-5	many	CASSLGSGGEQFF	TGTGCCAGCAGCTTGGGGAGTGGCGGTGAGCAGTTCTTC
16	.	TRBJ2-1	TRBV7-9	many	CASSLGLALSYNEQFF	TGTGCCAGCAGCTTGGGGCTCGCACTATCCTACAATGAGCAGTTCTTC
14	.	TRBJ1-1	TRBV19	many	CASSTTISNTEAFF	TGTGCCAGTAGTACGACAATAAGCAACACTGAAGCTTTCTTT
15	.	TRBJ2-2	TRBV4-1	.	CASSHPGGPTGELFF	TGCGCCAGCAGCCACCCAGGAGGGCCCACCGGGGAGCTGTTTTTT
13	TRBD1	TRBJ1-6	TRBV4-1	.	CASPTGDDSPLHF	TGCGCCAGCCCGACAGGGGATGACTCACCCCTCCACTTT
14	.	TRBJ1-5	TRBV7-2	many	CASSLGVRVQPQHF	TGTGCCAGCAGCTTAGGGGTAAGGGTACAGCCCCAGCATTTT
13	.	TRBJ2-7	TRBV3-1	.	CASSPTGLYEQYF	TGTGCCAGCAGCCCGACAGGTCTCTACGAGCAGTACTTC
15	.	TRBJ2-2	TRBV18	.	CVSSPGRANTGELFF	TGTGTCAGCTCACCGGGCAGGGCGAACACCGGGGAGCTGTTTTTT
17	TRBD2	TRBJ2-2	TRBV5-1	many	CASSFGVAGAYTGELFF	TGCGCCAGCAGCTTTGGAGTAGCGGGAGCCTACACCGGGGAGCTGTTTTTT
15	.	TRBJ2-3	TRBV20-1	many	CSAAQRTGSTDTQYF	TGCAGTGCTGCCCAGAGGACTGGTAGCACAGATACGCAGTATTTT
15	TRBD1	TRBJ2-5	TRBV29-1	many	CSVVGLGDRGETQYF	TGCAGCGTTGTTGGTTTGGGGGACAGGGGCGAGACCCAGTACTTC
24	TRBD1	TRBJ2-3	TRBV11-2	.	CASSLEKGFKLGTGDSLRTDTQYF	TGTGCCAGCAGCTTAGAAAAGGGGTTTAAGCTGGGGACAGGGGACTCATTACGCACAGATACGCAGTATTTT
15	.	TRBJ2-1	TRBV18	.	CASSLISSSYNEQFF	TGTGCCAGCTCACTTATTTCGAGCTCCTACAATGAGCAGTTCTTC
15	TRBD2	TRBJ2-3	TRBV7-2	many	CATKRTSGSTDTQYF	TGTGCCACCAAGAGAACTAGCGGTAGTACAGATACGCAGTATTTT